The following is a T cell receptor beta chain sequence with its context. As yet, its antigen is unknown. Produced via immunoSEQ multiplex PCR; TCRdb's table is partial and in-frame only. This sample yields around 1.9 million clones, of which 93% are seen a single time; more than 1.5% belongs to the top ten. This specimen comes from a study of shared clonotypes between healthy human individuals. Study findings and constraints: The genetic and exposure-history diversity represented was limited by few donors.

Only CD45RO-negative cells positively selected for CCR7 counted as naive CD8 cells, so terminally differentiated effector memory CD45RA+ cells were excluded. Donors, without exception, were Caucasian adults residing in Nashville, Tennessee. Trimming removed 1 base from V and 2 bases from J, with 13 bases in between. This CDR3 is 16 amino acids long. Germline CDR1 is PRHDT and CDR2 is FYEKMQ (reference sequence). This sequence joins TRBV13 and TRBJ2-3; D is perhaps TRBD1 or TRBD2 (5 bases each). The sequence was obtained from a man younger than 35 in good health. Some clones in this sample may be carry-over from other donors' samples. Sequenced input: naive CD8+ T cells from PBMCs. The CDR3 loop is CASSLVPKGTTDTQYF. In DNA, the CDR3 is TGTGCCAGCAGCTTAGTCCCGAAAGGGACCACAGATACGCAGTATTTT.